A selection of T cell receptor beta chains follows, all from one sample in a study of OX40 agonist ivuxolimab in advanced cancers. Data came from immunoSEQ multiplex PCR; TCRdb stores just in-frame clones and leaves some out. The data contain about 48,000 clones, roughly 89% of them singletons. The specimen was CD4+ or CD8+ T cells sorted from blood, collected in a trial of the OX40 agonist ivuxolimab. The source is an adult with an advanced solid tumor such as melanoma, head and neck, liver or kidney cancer. Each CDR3 is given with its conserved first and last residue. The order of the fields is J gene, V gene, clone size, D gene, CDR3 DNA, CDR3 protein. The D gene is left open where the match is weak. Rows give clone size only sometimes, using once, few, many, or a class for an expanded clone.

j_gene: TRBJ2-7
v_gene: TRBV10-3
abundance: NA
d_gene: NA
CDR3nt: TGTGCCTGCCGGGCGGACAACTACGAGCAGTACTTC
CDR3aa: CACRADNYEQYF

j_gene: TRBJ2-7
v_gene: TRBV27
abundance: once
d_gene: NA
CDR3nt: TGTGCCAGCAGTTCTATATCCCCGCCGGCAGGCCCCTACGAGCAGTACTTC
CDR3aa: CASSSISPPAGPYEQYF

j_gene: TRBJ1-1
v_gene: TRBV12-5
abundance: few
d_gene: NA
CDR3nt: TGTGCTAGTGGTTTGGAGAGGGGGACTGAAGCTTTCTTT
CDR3aa: CASGLERGTEAFF

j_gene: TRBJ2-1
v_gene: TRBV9
abundance: NA
d_gene: TRBD2
CDR3nt: TGTGCCAGCAGCCTAACTAGCGGGGGGGCATCACGAAATGAGCAGTTCTTC
CDR3aa: CASSLTSGGASRNEQFF

j_gene: TRBJ1-2
v_gene: TRBV6-1
abundance: NA
d_gene: NA
CDR3nt: TGTGCCAGCAGTGAAGCTTCGTGGACATATGCCACCGGCTACACCTTC
CDR3aa: CASSEASWTYATGYTF

j_gene: TRBJ1-4
v_gene: TRBV7-9
abundance: NA
d_gene: NA
CDR3nt: TGTGCCAGCAGGGGGGAGGCAACTAATGAAAAACTGTTTTTT
CDR3aa: CASRGEATNEKLFF

j_gene: TRBJ2-1
v_gene: TRBV7-8
abundance: once
d_gene: TRBD1
CDR3nt: TGTGCCAGCAGTCCTAGCTCGACAGGGTACAATGAGCAGTTCTTC
CDR3aa: CASSPSSTGYNEQFF

j_gene: TRBJ2-7
v_gene: TRBV6-1
abundance: NA
d_gene: NA
CDR3nt: TGTGCCAGCAGTGAATCCTACCTCCCTAGCTACGAGCAGTACTTC
CDR3aa: CASSESYLPSYEQYF

j_gene: TRBJ2-1
v_gene: TRBV7-9
abundance: once
d_gene: TRBD1
CDR3nt: TGTGCCAGCAGCTTAGTTGCAGGGGGTAATAGCTACAATGAGCAGTTCTTC
CDR3aa: CASSLVAGGNSYNEQFF

j_gene: TRBJ1-1
v_gene: TRBV19
abundance: few
d_gene: NA
CDR3nt: TGTGCCAGTAGTCCCGGGACGGGGACGAGAGCTTTCTTT
CDR3aa: CASSPGTGTRAFF

j_gene: TRBJ1-4
v_gene: TRBV7-8
abundance: NA
d_gene: TRBD1
CDR3nt: TGTGCCAGCAGCCACACGACAGGGGTAGACGAAAAACTGTTTTTT
CDR3aa: CASSHTTGVDEKLFF